Below, one TCR beta chain is given with its context. Its specificity is unknown. The data derive from a study of Ad26.COV2.S vaccination and SARS-CoV-2 variants. The CDR3 runs 14 residues. The V gene lost 2 bases and the J gene lost 5 bases, with 13 bases spanning the gap. CDR1 SGHVS and CDR2 FQNEAQ come from the germline V gene. The assay was immunoSEQ multiplex PCR, and TCRdb's table has in-frame clones only and misses some. The sample has fewer than 400,000 clones, 85% seen once. This sample's treatment: approximately 18 received Ad26.COV2.S at low or high dose, single or two shots; about 5 received placebo; per-sample allocation not given. Collection of the samples took place on day 63 after the first injection of vaccine or placebo. General study points: Those who received the vaccine showed greater spike-specific TCR breadth than those given placebo. TCR breadth and depth estimates may have understated total T cell responses. A substantial breadth of spike-specific CD8+ and CD4+ T cell responses after vaccination has been reported.

The specimen was peripheral blood, collected in a trial of Ad26.COV2.S vaccine versus placebo. This chain links TRBV7-8 with TRBJ2-7; maybe TRBD2 (6 bases). This TCR was recovered from a person between 18 and 65 years old who received the Ad26.COV2.S COVID-19 vaccine or a placebo. CDR3: CASSLSGLSNEQYF. DNA of the CDR3: TGTGCCAGCAGCTTATCTGGACTATCCAACGAGCAGTACTTC.